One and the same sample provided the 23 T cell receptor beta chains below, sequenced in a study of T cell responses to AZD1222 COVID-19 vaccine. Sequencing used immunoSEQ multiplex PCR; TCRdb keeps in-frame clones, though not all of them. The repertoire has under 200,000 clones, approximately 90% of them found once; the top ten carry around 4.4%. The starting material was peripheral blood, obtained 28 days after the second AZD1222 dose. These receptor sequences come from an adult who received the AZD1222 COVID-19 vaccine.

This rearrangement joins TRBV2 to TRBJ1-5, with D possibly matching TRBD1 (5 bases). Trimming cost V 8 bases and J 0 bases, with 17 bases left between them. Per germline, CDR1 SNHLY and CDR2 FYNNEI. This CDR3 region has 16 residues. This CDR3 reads CASGQGEEYSNQPQHF. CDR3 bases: TGTGCCAGCGGTCAGGGAGAAGAGTATAGCAATCAGCCCCAGCATTTT.

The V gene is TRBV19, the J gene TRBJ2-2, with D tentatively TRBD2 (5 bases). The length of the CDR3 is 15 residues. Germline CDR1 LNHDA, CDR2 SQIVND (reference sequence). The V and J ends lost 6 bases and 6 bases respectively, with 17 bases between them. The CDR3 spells CASRSPGVQPGELFF. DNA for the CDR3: TGTGCCAGTAGATCCCCCGGGGTCCAGCCCGGGGAGCTGTTTTTT.

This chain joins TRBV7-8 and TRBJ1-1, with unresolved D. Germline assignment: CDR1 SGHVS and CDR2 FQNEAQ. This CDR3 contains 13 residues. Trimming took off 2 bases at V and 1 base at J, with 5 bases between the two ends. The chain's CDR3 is CASSLQQNTEAFF. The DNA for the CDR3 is TGTGCCAGCAGCTTACAGCAGAACACTGAAGCTTTCTTT.

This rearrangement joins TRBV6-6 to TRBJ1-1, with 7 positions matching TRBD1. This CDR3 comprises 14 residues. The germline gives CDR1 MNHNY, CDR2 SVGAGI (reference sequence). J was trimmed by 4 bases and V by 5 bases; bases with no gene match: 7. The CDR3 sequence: CASSTRQGGTEAFF. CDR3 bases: TGTGCCAGCAGTACCAGACAGGGTGGCACTGAAGCTTTCTTT.

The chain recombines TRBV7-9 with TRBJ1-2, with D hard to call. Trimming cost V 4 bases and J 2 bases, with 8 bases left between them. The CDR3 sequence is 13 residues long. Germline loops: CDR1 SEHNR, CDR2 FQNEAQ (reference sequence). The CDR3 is CASSSIDNYGYTF. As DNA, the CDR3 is TGTGCCAGCAGCTCAATTGACAACTATGGCTACACCTTC.

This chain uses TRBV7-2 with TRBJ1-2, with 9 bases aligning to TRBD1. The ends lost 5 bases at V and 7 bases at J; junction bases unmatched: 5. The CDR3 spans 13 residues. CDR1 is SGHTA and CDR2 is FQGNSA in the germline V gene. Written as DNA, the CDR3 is TGTGCCAGCAGCCCGGGACAGGGTACTGGCTACACCTTC. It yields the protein CASSPGQGTGYTF. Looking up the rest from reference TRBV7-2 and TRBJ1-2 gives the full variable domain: GAGVSQSPSNKVTEKGKDVELRCDPISGHTALYWYRQSLGQGLEFLIYFQGNSAPDKSGLPSDRFSAERTGGSVSTLTIQRTQQEDSAVYLCASSPGQGTGYTFGSGTRLTVV.

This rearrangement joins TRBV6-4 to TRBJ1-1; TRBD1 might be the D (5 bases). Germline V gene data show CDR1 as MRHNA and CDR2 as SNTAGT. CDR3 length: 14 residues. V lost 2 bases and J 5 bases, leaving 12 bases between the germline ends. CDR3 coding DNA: TGTGCCAGCAGTGACCACGGGACTGGGACTGAAGCTTTCTTT. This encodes CASSDHGTGTEAFF.

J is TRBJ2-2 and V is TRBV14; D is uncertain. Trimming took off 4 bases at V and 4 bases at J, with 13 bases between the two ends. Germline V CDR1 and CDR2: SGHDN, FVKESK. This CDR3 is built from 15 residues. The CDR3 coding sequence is TGTGCCAGCAGCCGGAGCATGGGTCGCACCGGGGAGCTGTTTTTT. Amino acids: CASSRSMGRTGELFF.

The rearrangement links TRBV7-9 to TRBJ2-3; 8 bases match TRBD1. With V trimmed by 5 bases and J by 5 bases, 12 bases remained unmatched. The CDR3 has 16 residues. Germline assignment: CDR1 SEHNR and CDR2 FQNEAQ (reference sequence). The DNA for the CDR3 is TGTGCCAGCAGCCCCCCCGACAGGGGTAAGCAAGATACGCAGTATTTT. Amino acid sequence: CASSPPDRGKQDTQYF.

The DNA for the CDR3 is TGTGCCAGCAGCTTAGTACAGATCTATGGCTACACCTTC. Translating gives CASSLVQIYGYTF. The gene calls are TRBV7-9 and TRBJ1-2; D remains unclear. Per the germline V gene, CDR1 is SEHNR and CDR2 is FQNEAQ (reference sequence). V lost 1 base and J 4 bases, leaving 7 bases between the germline ends. The CDR3 is 13 residues long.

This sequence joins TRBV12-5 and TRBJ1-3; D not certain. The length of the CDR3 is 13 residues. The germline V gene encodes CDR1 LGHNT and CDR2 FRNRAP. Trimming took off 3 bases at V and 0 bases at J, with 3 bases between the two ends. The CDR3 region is CASGFDSGNTIYF. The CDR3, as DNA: TGTGCTAGTGGTTTCGACTCTGGAAACACCATATATTTT.

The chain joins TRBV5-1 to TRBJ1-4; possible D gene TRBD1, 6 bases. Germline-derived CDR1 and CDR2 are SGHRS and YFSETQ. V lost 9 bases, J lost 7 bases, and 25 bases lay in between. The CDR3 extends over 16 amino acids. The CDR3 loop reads CATSPKGEVKGEKLFF. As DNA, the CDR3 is TGCGCCACAAGCCCGAAGGGGGAGGTAAAGGGTGAAAAACTGTTTTTT.

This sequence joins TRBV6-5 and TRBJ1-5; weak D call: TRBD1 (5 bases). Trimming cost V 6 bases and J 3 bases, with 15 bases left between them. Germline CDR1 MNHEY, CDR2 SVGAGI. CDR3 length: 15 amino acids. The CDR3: CASRLDIWNNQPQHF. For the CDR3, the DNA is TGTGCCAGCAGACTGGACATCTGGAACAATCAGCCCCAGCATTTT.

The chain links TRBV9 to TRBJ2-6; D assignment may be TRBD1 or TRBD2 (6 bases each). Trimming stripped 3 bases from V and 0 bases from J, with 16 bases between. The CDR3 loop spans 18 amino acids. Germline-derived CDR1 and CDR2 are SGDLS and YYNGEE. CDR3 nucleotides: TGTGCCAGCAGCGAGGGGGGTGGGTACATCTCTGGGGCCAACGTCCTGACTTTC. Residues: CASSEGGGYISGANVLTF.

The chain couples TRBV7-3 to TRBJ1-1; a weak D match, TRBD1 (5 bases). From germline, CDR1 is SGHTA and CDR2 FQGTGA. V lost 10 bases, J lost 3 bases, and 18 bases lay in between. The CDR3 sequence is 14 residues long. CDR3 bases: TGTGCCACCCGTCAGCGGGGGGGGGACACTGAAGCTTTCTTT. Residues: CATRQRGGDTEAFF.

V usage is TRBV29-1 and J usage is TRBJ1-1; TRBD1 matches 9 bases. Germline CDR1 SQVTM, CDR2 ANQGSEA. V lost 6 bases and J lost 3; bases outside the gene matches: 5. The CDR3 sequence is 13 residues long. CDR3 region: CSVDRDRDTEAFF. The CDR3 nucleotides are TGCAGCGTCGACCGGGACAGGGACACTGAAGCTTTCTTT.

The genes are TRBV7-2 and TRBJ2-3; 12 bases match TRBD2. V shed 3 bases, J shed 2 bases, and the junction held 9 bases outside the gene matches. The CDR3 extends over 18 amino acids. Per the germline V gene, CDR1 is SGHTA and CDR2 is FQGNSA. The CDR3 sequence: CASSFRRLAGVFTDTQYF. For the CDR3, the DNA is TGTGCCAGCAGCTTTAGGCGACTAGCGGGGGTATTCACAGATACGCAGTATTTT.

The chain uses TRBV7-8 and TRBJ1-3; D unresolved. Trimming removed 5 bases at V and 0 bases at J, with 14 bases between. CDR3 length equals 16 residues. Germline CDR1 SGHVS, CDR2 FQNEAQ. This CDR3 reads CASSLLNSGSGNTIYF. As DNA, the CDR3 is TGTGCCAGCAGCCTACTTAACTCAGGCTCTGGAAACACCATATATTTT.

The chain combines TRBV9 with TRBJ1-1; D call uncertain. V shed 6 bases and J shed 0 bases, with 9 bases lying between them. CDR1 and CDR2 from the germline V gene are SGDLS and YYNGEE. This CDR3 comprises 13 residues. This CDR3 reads CASTTDMNTEAFF. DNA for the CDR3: TGTGCCAGCACCACCGATATGAACACTGAAGCTTTCTTT.

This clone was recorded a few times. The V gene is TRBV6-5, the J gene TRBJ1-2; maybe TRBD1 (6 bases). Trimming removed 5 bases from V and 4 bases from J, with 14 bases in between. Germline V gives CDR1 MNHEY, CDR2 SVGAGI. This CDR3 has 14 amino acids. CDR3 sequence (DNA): TGTGCCAGCAGTCTGGGGGGGGCCATCTATGGCTACACCTTC. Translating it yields CASSLGGAIYGYTF.

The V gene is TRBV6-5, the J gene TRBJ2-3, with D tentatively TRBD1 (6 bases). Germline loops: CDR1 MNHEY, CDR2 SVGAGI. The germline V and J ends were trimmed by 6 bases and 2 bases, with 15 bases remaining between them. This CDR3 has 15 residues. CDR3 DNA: TGTGCCAGCAGCCAATGGGACACCTACACAGATACGCAGTATTTT. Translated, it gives CASSQWDTYTDTQYF.

The CDR3 sequence is CASRSTSGESGANVLTF. DNA for the CDR3: TGTGCCAGCAGGTCAACTTCCGGTGAATCTGGGGCCAACGTCCTGACTTTC. The chain uses TRBV5-4 and TRBJ2-6; D not certain. Trimming left V 5 bases short and J 1 base short, with 16 bases between. Germline CDR1 reads SGHNT; CDR2 reads YYREEE (reference sequence). The CDR3 has 17 amino acids.

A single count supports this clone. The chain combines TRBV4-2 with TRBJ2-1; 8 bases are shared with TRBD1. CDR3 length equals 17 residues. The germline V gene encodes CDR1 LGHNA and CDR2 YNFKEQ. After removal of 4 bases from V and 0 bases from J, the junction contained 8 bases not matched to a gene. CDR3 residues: CASSPYRGDSSYNEQFF. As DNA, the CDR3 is TGTGCCAGCAGCCCCTACAGGGGGGACAGCTCCTACAATGAGCAGTTCTTC.